This TCR beta chain came from a study of beta chain features in type 1 diabetes. Study conclusions and caveats: All four CD4+ subsets from Type 1 diabetes patients carried moderately but significantly shorter TCRB CDR3s.

This clone was detected a few times. Its antigen is as yet unknown. TCRB transcripts that were expressed got sequenced, as all of the isolated RNA had been reverse transcribed. TCRdb keeps only in-frame clones here, not all; method: immunoSEQ multiplex PCR. The table shows 150,000 to 190,000 clones, with around 10% occurring only once. This TCR derives from a man aged 25 to 45 with type 1 diabetes. Sample: central memory CD4+ T cells from blood.

Here the CDR3 reads CASSLDRGFDEQFF. DNA of the CDR3: TGTGCCAGCAGCTTGGACAGGGGGTTCGATGAGCAGTTCTTC. V is TRBV7-2 and J is TRBJ2-1, with TRBD1 identical over 10 bases. After removal of 3 bases from V and 8 bases from J, the junction contained 4 bases not matched to a gene. The CDR3 is 14 amino acids. Germline CDR1 reads SGHTA; CDR2 reads FQGNSA.